This T cell receptor beta chain was captured by sequencing in a study of blood T cell repertoires in COVID-19. Study-level background: Some COVID-19 samples were acute and others convalescent; all came from the United States, Italy and Spain. From T cells, B-cell-depleted T cells, or PBMCs came the material, which was cDNA or gDNA.

The method was immunoSEQ multiplex PCR; TCRdb's version includes in-frame clones alone and lacks a portion of them. Among 80,000 to 100,000 clones, about 90% were seen once, and the ten largest hold approximately 4.9%. Unmatched junction bases numbered 8, after V lost 4 bases and J lost 1 base. CDR3 size: 18 residues. The germline V gene encodes CDR1 SGHRS and CDR2 YFSETQ. The specimen sequenced was peripheral blood. The chain couples TRBV5-1 to TRBJ2-5; 15 nucleotides agree with TRBD2. This clonotype was sampled from a man in his sixties or seventies with acute or convalescent COVID-19. In DNA, the CDR3 is TGCGCCAGCAGCGCCGGGACTAGCGGGGGGAAATTCCAAGAGACCCAGTACTTC. This translates into CASSAGTSGGKFQETQYF.